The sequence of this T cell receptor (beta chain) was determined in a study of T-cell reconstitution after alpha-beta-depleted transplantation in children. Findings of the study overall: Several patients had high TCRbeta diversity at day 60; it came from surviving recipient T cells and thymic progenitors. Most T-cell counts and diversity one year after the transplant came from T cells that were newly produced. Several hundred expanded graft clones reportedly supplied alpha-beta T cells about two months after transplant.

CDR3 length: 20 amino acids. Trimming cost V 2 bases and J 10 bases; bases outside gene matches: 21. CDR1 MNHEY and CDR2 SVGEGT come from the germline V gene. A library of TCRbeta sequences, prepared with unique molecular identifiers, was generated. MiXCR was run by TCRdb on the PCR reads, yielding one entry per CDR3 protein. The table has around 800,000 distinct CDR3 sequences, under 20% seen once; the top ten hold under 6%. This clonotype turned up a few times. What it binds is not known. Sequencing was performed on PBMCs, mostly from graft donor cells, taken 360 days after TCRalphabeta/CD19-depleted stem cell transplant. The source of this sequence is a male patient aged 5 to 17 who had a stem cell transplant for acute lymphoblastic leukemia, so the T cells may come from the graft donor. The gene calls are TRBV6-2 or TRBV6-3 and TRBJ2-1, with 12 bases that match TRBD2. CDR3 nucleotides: TGTGCCAGCAGTTACAGCACAGGGGGCGGAAGACTAGCGGGAGTAGGCGAGCAGTTCTTC. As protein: CASSYSTGGGRLAGVGEQFF.